This TCR beta chain was sequenced for a study of blood T cell repertoires in COVID-19. The CDR3 consists of 12 residues. V lost 7 bases, J lost 8 bases, and 14 bases lay in between. Germline CDR1 reads LGHDT; CDR2 reads YNNKEL (reference sequence). The repertoire was sequenced with immunoSEQ multiplex PCR; TCRdb's copy has only in-frame clones and lacks some. The sample lists approximately 52,000 clones, roughly 87% seen once, with 4% to 6% in the top ten. This TCR derives from a man aged 55 to 70 with active COVID-19. V usage is TRBV3-1 (or the pseudogene TRBV3-2) and J usage is TRBJ1-2; no reliable D call. Sequenced input: peripheral blood. CDR3 protein: CASTWRPLGYTF. The CDR3 DNA reads as TGTGCCAGCACCTGGCGGCCATTAGGCTACACCTTC.